This TCR beta chain was captured by sequencing in a study of T cell responses to AZD1222 COVID-19 vaccine. With V trimmed by 2 bases and J by 0 bases, 4 bases remained unmatched. This CDR3 comprises 17 residues. CDR1 and CDR2 (germline): LNHNV, YYDKDF (reference sequence). As regards this clone: The antigen remains unidentified.

The data were produced by immunoSEQ multiplex PCR, yet TCRdb's version contains in-frame clones alone and is incomplete. The sample holds around 99,000 clones; 70% to 90% are singletons and the top ten take about 5%. Study findings and constraints: Clonal diversity was possibly underestimated, and white British individuals and females predominated among donors. The reported proportion of spike-specific TCRs targeting unmutated variant regions was nearly half. Two AZD1222 doses significantly raised spike-specific TCR breadth and depth over controls. CD4 TCRs linked to vaccination spanned spike, dominating at 160-218 and 743-854.

Sequences were derived from peripheral blood, sampled 28 days after the second AZD1222 dose. The V and J genes are TRBV15 and TRBJ2-5; 12 bases match TRBD2. The sequence was collected from an adult who received the AZD1222 COVID-19 vaccine. The CDR3 loop is CATSRSRLAGDQETQYF. The DNA of the CDR3 is TGTGCCACCAGCAGATCCAGACTAGCGGGGGACCAAGAGACCCAGTACTTC.